This entry concerns a single T cell receptor (beta chain). These data come from a study of blood T cell repertoires in COVID-19. Germline V gene data show CDR1 as KGHSH and CDR2 as LQKENI. The CDR3 covers 15 residues. With V trimmed by 4 bases and J by 8 bases, 8 bases remained unmatched. Under the authors' procedure: Amplification of reference gene primers was used by the study to estimate nucleated cell counts. Generated by immunoSEQ multiplex PCR, the TCRdb table keeps only in-frame clones and is missing some. That table supplies the V and J calls and clone size; D and trimming were determined from the DNA. The profile covers 15,000 to 20,000 clones, with 70% to 90% appearing a single time and roughly 50% taken by the ten largest.

The source material was peripheral blood. The TCR originated in a human donor in a cohort sampled during active COVID-19. The V and J genes are TRBV18 and TRBJ1-4; the match to TRBD1 covers 9 bases. The CDR3 spells CASSLRQGDYEKLFF. The CDR3 bases are TGTGCCAGCTCACTCCGACAGGGGGATTACGAAAAACTGTTTTTT.